This T cell receptor (beta chain) was identified in a study of tumor and adjacent non-tumor tissue in lung cancer. Study results and limitations: Tumor tissue had significantly higher TCR diversity than normal lung. In normal lung, the top 100 clones were significantly more dominant than in tumor.

As for this clonotype: What it recognizes is unknown. As the CDR3 is not closed by the conserved phenylalanine or tryptophan, this likely results from a read error. Because the CDR3's place on the DNA is in doubt, the DNA is left out and the CDR3 is given as listed by TCRdb.

No cell sorting was done before RNA was extracted from the tissue. This non-tumor lung sample came from over 3 cm beyond the tumor edge. Inclusive of both ends, the CDR3 amounts to 15 amino acids. CDR1 MNHEY and CDR2 SVGAGI come from the germline V gene. Three rounds of nested PCR, following a modified ARM-PCR protocol, produced the TCRbeta library. MiXCR was run by TCRdb on the multiplex PCR reads, yielding one entry per CDR3 protein. Here the sample spans some 100,000 distinct CDR3 sequences, about 64% being singletons. The J gene is TRBJ2-2, the V gene TRBV6-5; TRBD1, as called in the table, went unchecked against the DNA. What was sequenced was distant non-tumor lung tissue. This receptor was taken from a man aged 55-75 years with non-small cell lung cancer. CDR3 loop: CASKSAGTNTGELLL.